These 4 T cell receptor beta chains were sequenced from one sample in a study of PD-1 blockade in classical Hodgkin lymphoma. Time point indicated: cycle 4 day 1 (C4D1), after 6 weeks of nivolumab. In every patient, relapse followed autologous stem cell transplantation, while exposure to brentuximab vedotin differed. Libraries were prepared by immunoSEQ multiplex PCR; TCRdb keeps only in-frame clonotypes and omits some of them. The table includes 100,000 to 120,000 clones, roughly nine tenths detected once. Sequencing was performed on peripheral blood mononuclear cells (PBMCs), taken before the fourth cycle of nivolumab. These receptor sequences come from a human donor with classical Hodgkin lymphoma.

This chain uses TRBV7-2 with TRBJ1-5; 10 bases line up with TRBD1. V gave up 2 bases and J gave up 4 bases; unmatched junction bases: 5. The length of the CDR3 is 16 residues. Germline-derived CDR1 and CDR2 are SGHTA and FQGNSA. The CDR3 nucleotides are TGTGCCAGCAGCTTATTGGGGACAGGGGTAAATCAGCCCCAGCATTTT. It yields the protein CASSLLGTGVNQPQHF. Complete variable domain (other parts from reference TRBV7-2 and TRBJ1-5): GAGVSQSPSNKVTEKGKDVELRCDPISGHTALYWYRQSLGQGLEFLIYFQGNSAPDKSGLPSDRFSAERTGGSVSTLTIQRTQQEDSAVYLCASSLLGTGVNQPQHFGDGTRLSIL.

The J gene is TRBJ2-7, the V gene TRBV4-1, with D possibly being TRBD2 (6 bases). This CDR3 comprises 16 residues. The germline V gene encodes CDR1 MGHRA and CDR2 YSYEKL. Trimming took off 1 base at V and 1 base at J, with 14 bases between the two ends. The DNA for the CDR3 is TGCGCCAGCAGCCAAGGGGGCCCAGGAGGGTCCTACGAGCAGTACTTC. Protein sequence: CASSQGGPGGSYEQYF.

This chain connects TRBV27 to TRBJ2-2, with D hard to call. Trimming removed 0 bases from V and 7 bases from J, with 9 bases in between. CDR1 MNHEY and CDR2 SMNVEV come from the germline V gene (reference sequence). The CDR3 is 14 residues long. The CDR3 DNA sequence: TGTGCCAGCAGTTTATCGACAACCGGCGGGGAGCTGTTTTTT. Protein product: CASSLSTTGGELFF.

The V call is TRBV6-1, the J call TRBJ2-7; 12 nucleotides align to TRBD2. CDR3 length: 18 amino acids. Germline V gives CDR1 MNHNS, CDR2 SASEGT. V lost 3 bases and J lost 2; bases outside the gene matches: 11. This CDR3 is CASSDLSGTSGFPYEQYF. The CDR3 DNA follows: TGTGCCAGCAGTGACCTGTCCGGGACTAGCGGGTTTCCCTACGAGCAGTACTTC.